The rows below give T cell receptor beta chains drawn from one sample of a study of response to subunit inactivated influenza vaccine. TCRdb reanalysed the RT-PCR reads using MiXCR and keeps one entry per CDR3 protein. The sample holds about 830,000 distinct CDR3 sequences; about 18% are singletons and the top ten take under 13%. This sample comprised PBMCs from blood, obtained about 5 days after vaccination. These TCRs come from a man between 50 and 59 years old who received an inactivated influenza vaccine. The CDR3 runs from the conserved cysteine through the conserved F or W. D genes are given only for firm matches. Clone size, where shown, is once, few, many, or a class for clones that have expanded.

J | size | D | V | CDR3 | DNA
TRBJ2-1 | - | - | TRBV2 | CASSEDFSSYNEQFF | TGTGCCAGCAGTGAGGACTTTAGCTCCTACAATGAGCAGTTCTTC
TRBJ1-4 | many | - | TRBV12-3/TRBV12-4 | CASSRKPTNEKLFF | TGTGCCAGCAGTCGAAAACCAACTAATGAAAAACTGTTTTTT
TRBJ2-1 | few | - | TRBV9 | CASCPFTSCNEQFF | TGTGCCAGCTGTCCATTTACAAGTTGCAATGAGCAGTTCTTC
TRBJ2-2 | few | - | TRBV5-5 | CASSFKDFGTSLYGELFF | TGTGCCAGCAGTTTCAAAGATTTCGGGACATCGTTGTACGGGGAGCTGTTTTTT
TRBJ2-1 | few | TRBD2 | TRBV7-8 | CASSFTSGVDNEQFF | TGTGCCAGCAGCTTTACTAGCGGGGTTGACAATGAGCAGTTCTTC
TRBJ1-1 | - | - | TRBV20-1 | CSASTTGMNTEAFF | TGCAGTGCTAGTACGACAGGAATGAACACTGAAGCTTTCTTT
TRBJ2-2 | once | TRBD1 | TRBV27 | CASRPGQFTGELFF | TGTGCCAGCAGGCCGGGACAGTTCACCGGGGAGCTGTTTTTT
TRBJ2-4 | - | TRBD1 | TRBV19 | CVSSARTYYTGGMDIQYF | TGTGTCAGTAGTGCCCGAACCTATTATACAGGGGGCATGGACATTCAGTACTTC
TRBJ2-7 | few | TRBD2 | TRBV4-1 | CASSQAPTSGSFTYEQYF | TGCGCCAGCAGCCAAGCCCCCACTAGCGGGAGCTTCACCTACGAGCAGTACTTC
TRBJ2-1 | many | - | TRBV9 | CASSERVSSYNEQFF | TGTGCCAGCAGCGAGCGGGTCAGCTCCTACAATGAGCAGTTCTTC
TRBJ2-7 | few | TRBD2 | TRBV20-1 | CSASLVAGGFEQYF | TGCAGTGCTAGTTTGGTAGCGGGAGGGTTCGAGCAGTACTTC
TRBJ2-1 | - | TRBD2 | TRBV7-2 | CASSFWGAAGGNEQFF | TGTGCCAGCAGCTTTTGGGGGGCAGCGGGAGGCAATGAGCAGTTCTTC
TRBJ2-3 | few | - | TRBV4-2 | CASSTAGAFPDTQYF | TGTGCCAGCTCGACGGCGGGGGCCTTCCCAGATACGCAGTATTTT
TRBJ2-3 | - | - | TRBV29-1 | CSVLGLTDGRTDTQYF | TGCAGCGTCCTGGGACTCACGGATGGGAGAACGGATACGCAGTATTTT
TRBJ2-3 | few | - | TRBV5-1 | CASKGGSSTDTQYF | TGCGCCAGCAAAGGCGGGTCTAGCACAGATACGCAGTATTTT
TRBJ2-1 | - | - | TRBV28 | CASSNTGGHVEQFF | TGTGCCAGCAGTAATACCGGGGGACATGTCGAGCAGTTCTTC
TRBJ1-1 | - | - | TRBV5-1 | CASSLEMVGYTEAFF | TGCGCCAGCAGCTTGGAAATGGTTGGGTACACTGAAGCTTTCTTT
TRBJ2-7 | - | - | TRBV7-9 | CASSLGAAQTYEQYF | TGTGCCAGCAGCTTAGGGGCGGCCCAAACCTACGAGCAGTACTTC
TRBJ2-5 | - | TRBD2 | TRBV24-1 | CATSGLAGVQETQYF | TGTGCCACCAGTGGGTTAGCGGGAGTTCAAGAGACCCAGTACTTC
TRBJ2-7 | - | - | TRBV7-2 | CASSLEAGGNYEQYF | TGTGCCAGCAGCTTAGAAGCAGGCGGGAACTACGAGCAGTACTTC
TRBJ2-5 | - | - | TRBV6-5 | CASSYSIGEGTQYF | TGTGCCAGCAGTTACTCGATCGGGGAAGGGACCCAGTACTTC
TRBJ2-4 | once | TRBD1 | TRBV6-1 | CASSRPGTEKNIQYF | TGTGCCAGCAGCCGCCCCGGGACAGAAAAAAACATTCAGTACTTC
TRBJ2-3 | few | - | TRBV6-2/TRBV6-3 | CASTARNTDTQYF | TGTGCCAGCACGGCTAGAAACACAGATACGCAGTATTTT
TRBJ2-3 | few | - | TRBV25-1 | CASRRGGSNTDTQYF | TGTGCCAGCAGGAGGGGTGGTTCCAACACAGATACGCAGTATTTT
TRBJ1-2 | many | - | TRBV12-3/TRBV12-4 | CASSKTASNYGYTF | TGTGCCAGCAGTAAGACAGCTTCTAACTATGGCTACACCTTC
TRBJ1-1 | - | - | TRBV21-1 | CASSKGGGGPEAFF | TGTGCCAGCAGCAAAGGAGGAGGGGGCCCTGAAGCTTTCTTT
TRBJ2-5 | few | - | TRBV10-3 | CAISGEVQETQYF | TGTGCCATCAGTGGAGAAGTCCAAGAGACCCAGTACTTC
TRBJ2-5 | few | TRBD1 | TRBV10-3 | CAISQTGEETQYF | TGTGCCATCAGCCAGACAGGGGAAGAGACCCAGTACTTC
TRBJ2-1 | few | TRBD2 | TRBV13 | CASSPVRGLAGGPEQFF | TGTGCCAGCAGCCCAGTTCGGGGACTAGCGGGAGGCCCTGAGCAGTTCTTC
TRBJ2-3 | - | TRBD1 | TRBV7-2 | CASSLSGQGVTDTQYF | TGTGCCAGCAGCTTATCGGGACAGGGGGTTACAGATACGCAGTATTTT
TRBJ1-1 | few | - | TRBV29-1 | CSVEGYEEAFF | TGCAGCGTTGAAGGGTATGAGGAAGCTTTCTTT
TRBJ2-7 | many | - | TRBV5-1 | CASSLAESYEQYF | TGCGCCAGCAGCTTGGCCGAGTCCTACGAGCAGTACTTC
TRBJ2-3 | - | - | TRBV7-2 | CASSFGGYLSDTQYF | TGTGCCAGCAGCTTCGGCGGGTATCTTTCAGATACGCAGTATTTT
TRBJ2-5 | few | - | TRBV20-1 | CSAPLMGGGKEETQYF | TGCAGTGCTCCCTTGATGGGGGGAGGAAAGGAAGAGACCCAGTACTTC
TRBJ1-1 | few | - | TRBV28 | CASSFRQATEAFF | TGTGCCAGCAGTTTCAGGCAGGCCACTGAAGCTTTCTTT
TRBJ1-5 | - | - | TRBV5-5 | CASSSTLWEGGNQPQHF | TGTGCCAGCAGCTCAACCCTCTGGGAGGGAGGCAATCAGCCCCAGCATTTT